The 29 T cell receptor beta chains below all came from one sample that was sequenced in a study of blood T cell repertoires in COVID-19. Data came from immunoSEQ multiplex PCR; TCRdb stores just in-frame clones and leaves some out. The sample holds about 350,000 clones, around nine tenths seen once. What was sequenced was PBMCs or T cells enriched from blood (not recorded which). The source is a young woman who had been exposed to COVID-19.

In nucleotides, the CDR3 is TGTGCCAGCTCACCCCGTATGCAAGAGACCCAGTACTTC. This encodes CASSPRMQETQYF. The J gene is TRBJ2-5, the V gene TRBV18; D ambiguous. The CDR3 is 13 residues long. From germline, CDR1 is KGHSH and CDR2 LQKENI. The V gene lost 3 bases and the J gene lost 2 bases, with 7 bases spanning the gap.

The chain is built from TRBV7-6 and TRBJ2-1; tentative D call: TRBD1 (5 bases). V lost 3 bases and J lost 10, with 19 bases in between. This CDR3 is built from 15 residues. From germline, CDR1 is SGHVS and CDR2 FNYEAQ. Here the CDR3 reads CASSLTPETVQEQFF. CDR3 DNA: TGTGCCAGCAGCTTGACCCCTGAGACAGTCCAGGAGCAGTTCTTC.

This chain joins TRBV27 and TRBJ2-3; TRBD1 aligns across 10 bases. From germline, CDR1 is MNHEY and CDR2 SMNVEV (reference sequence). This CDR3 is 17 amino acids long. J gave up 2 bases and V 3 bases, and 8 bases lay outside the gene matches. CDR3 amino acids: CASSLLGGQGNTDTQYF. CDR3 DNA: TGTGCCAGCAGTTTGTTGGGGGGACAGGGGAACACAGATACGCAGTATTTT.

This clone appeared once. The chain couples TRBV10-3 to TRBJ2-1, with 8 bases lining up with TRBD2. The length of the CDR3 is 21 residues. V trimming: 9 bases; J trimming: 1 base; junction bases outside the gene matches: 26. Germline V gives CDR1 ENHRY, CDR2 SYGVKD. The CDR3 here is CAMGDPGGTGGPRASYNEQFF. CDR3 nucleotide sequence: TGTGCCATGGGTGACCCGGGGGGGACGGGAGGGCCGCGTGCGTCCTACAATGAGCAGTTCTTC.

The chain couples TRBV6-5 to TRBJ1-2; D gene unclear. The CDR3 totals 13 residues. V was cut by 6 bases and J by 0 bases, with 8 bases left in between. In germline, CDR1 is MNHEY, CDR2 SVGAGI. CDR3 sequence (DNA): TGTGCCAGCAGACAGACAACTAACTATGGCTACACCTTC. Residues: CASRQTTNYGYTF.

This clone was seen only a few times. J is TRBJ1-1 and V is TRBV6-1; 7 nucleotides agree with TRBD1. This CDR3 has 13 residues. Germline CDR1 MNHNS, CDR2 SASEGT. J was trimmed by 11 bases and V by 1 base; bases with no gene match: 7. The CDR3 sequence: CASSEVFRTGAFF. CDR3 coding DNA: TGTGCCAGCAGTGAAGTTTTCAGGACAGGTGCTTTCTTT.

Remarks on this clone: In the same sample, other DNA sequences code for this CDR3. The chain is built from TRBV11-3 and TRBJ2-5, with unresolved D. The germline V gene has CDR1 SGHNT and CDR2 YENEEA. Between the trimmed V and J ends, which lost 3 bases and 3 bases, there was a span of 8 bases. This CDR3 spans 13 amino acids. This CDR3 is CASSFSGEETQYF. In nucleotides, the CDR3 is TGTGCCAGCAGCTTTTCCGGAGAAGAGACCCAGTACTTC.

The CDR3 nucleotides read TGTGCCAGCAGCGTAGGAGCCGGGGGACAGGGCAAGCAGTACTTC. It yields the protein CASSVGAGGQGKQYF. The chain joins TRBV9 to TRBJ2-7; 9 bases map to TRBD1. Germline V gene sequence: CDR1 SGDLS, CDR2 YYNGEE. The V and J ends lost 0 bases and 8 bases, in that order; junction bases with no gene match: 9. The CDR3 has 15 amino acids.

V and J are TRBV6-5 and TRBJ1-2, with TRBD1 matching 7 bases. Looked up from germline, CDR1 is MNHEY and CDR2 is SVGAGI. J gave up 6 bases and V 6 bases, and 4 bases lay outside the gene matches. The CDR3 is 12 residues long. The CDR3: CASRITGDGYTF. The CDR3 DNA reads TGTGCCAGCAGGATTACAGGGGATGGCTACACCTTC.

This clone was seen once. The V and J genes are TRBV9 and TRBJ2-1; no reliable D call. V was cut by 0 bases and J by 6 bases, with 7 bases left in between. Germline V gene lookup returns CDR1 SGDLS and CDR2 YYNGEE. The CDR3 sequence is 13 residues long. In nucleotides, the CDR3 is TGTGCCAGCAGCGTAGATATCTTCAATGAGCAGTTCTTC. It is translated as CASSVDIFNEQFF. The entire variable domain, with the rest obtained from reference TRBV9 and TRBJ2-1, is as follows: DSGVTQTPKHLITATGQRVTLRCSPRSGDLSVYWYQQSLDQGLQFLIQYYNGEERAKGNILERFSAQQFPDLHSELNLSSLELGDSALYFCASSVDIFNEQFFGPGTRLTVL.

The rearrangement joins TRBV28 to TRBJ2-2, with 10 bases aligning to TRBD2. The germline V gene encodes CDR1 MDHEN and CDR2 SYDVKM. The CDR3 has 16 amino acids. V trimming: 8 bases; J trimming: 6 bases; junction bases outside the gene matches: 12. The CDR3 loop is CASGRSSGSRAGELFF. The CDR3, as DNA: TGTGCCAGCGGAAGGTCTAGCGGGAGTCGGGCCGGGGAGCTGTTTTTT.

This chain connects TRBV27 to TRBJ1-4; TRBD1 might be the D (5 bases). Between the trimmed V and J ends, which lost 8 bases and 8 bases, there was a span of 30 bases. The CDR3 has 18 residues. The V gene's germline CDR1 is MNHEY and CDR2 SMNVEV (reference sequence). CDR3 amino acids: CASRIFPDSNPPGEKLFF. In DNA form, the CDR3 reads TGTGCCAGCCGTATTTTCCCAGACAGCAATCCACCAGGGGAAAAACTGTTTTTT.

V usage is TRBV11-3 and J usage is TRBJ1-3; 9 nucleotides agree with TRBD1. J lost 0 bases, V lost 4 bases, and 4 bases had no gene match. This CDR3 comprises 16 residues. The germline gives CDR1 SGHNT, CDR2 YENEEA. Here the CDR3 DNA reads TGTGCCAGCAGCTACAGGGGGCAAAGCTCTGGAAACACCATATATTTT. This translates into CASSYRGQSSGNTIYF.

This chain joins TRBV3-1 (or the pseudogene TRBV3-2) and TRBJ2-4; 9 bases agree with TRBD2. Germline V gives CDR1 LGHDT, CDR2 YNNKEL (reference sequence). The CDR3 length is 18 residues. With 2 bases clipped from V and 0 bases from J, the junction kept 8 bases outside the gene matches. The CDR3 DNA follows: TGTGCCAGCAGCCAAAGGCTAGCGGGAACACTAGCCAAAAACATTCAGTACTTC. Translation gives CASSQRLAGTLAKNIQYF.

The rearrangement links TRBV21-1 to TRBJ2-7; the table gives TRBD1 as D, unverified against the DNA. TRBV21-1 counts as a pseudogene. This CDR3 is 9 amino acids long. The CDR3 spells CASGTAQYF. The CDR3 coding sequence is TGTGCCAGCGGGACAGCTCAGTACTTC.

This clone was seen once. The chain joins TRBV6-4 to TRBJ2-1, with 9 bases identical to TRBD1. CDR1 and CDR2 from the germline V gene are MRHNA and SNTAGT. The CDR3 totals 17 residues. The V and J ends lost 0 bases and 7 bases, in that order; junction bases with no gene match: 10. The CDR3 DNA sequence: TGTGCCAGCAGTGACTCGGTAGGGACAGGGACGACAAATGAGCAGTTCTTC. It specifies CASSDSVGTGTTNEQFF.

This clone showed up just once. The rearrangement links TRBV7-6 to TRBJ1-1; D is uncertain. This CDR3 is built from 15 residues. Germline CDR1 and CDR2: SGHVS and FNYEAQ. V shed 6 bases and J shed 1 base, with 15 bases lying between them. The CDR3 here is CASSPRRDQNTEAFF. The CDR3 region has the DNA TGTGCCAGCAGTCCTAGAAGAGATCAGAACACTGAAGCTTTCTTT. Full variable domain (remainder filled in from reference TRBV7-6 and TRBJ1-1): GAGVSQSPRYKVTKRGQDVALRCDPISGHVSLYWYRQALGQGPEFLTYFNYEAQQDKSGLPNDRFSAERPEGSISTLTIQRTEQRDSAMYRCASSPRRDQNTEAFFGQGTRLTVV.

The rearrangement links TRBV7-8 to TRBJ2-1; D is perhaps TRBD2 (6 bases). The CDR3 consists of 17 residues. Trimming pared 2 bases from V and 8 bases from J, leaving 22 bases between. Germline V gene lookup returns CDR1 SGHVS and CDR2 FQNEAQ. DNA for the CDR3: TGTGCCAGCAGCTTAACCTACCCGGGACTTGGCATCGATGAGCAGTTCTTC. It specifies CASSLTYPGLGIDEQFF.

This rearrangement joins TRBV7-6 to TRBJ2-3, with 7 bases fitting TRBD2. The CDR3 runs to 17 residues. CDR1 SGHVS and CDR2 FNYEAQ come from the germline V gene. Germline trimming cut 0 bases from V and 4 bases from J; bases unmatched to any gene: 10. The CDR3 is CASSLAGGVSPADTQYF. CDR3 nucleotides: TGTGCCAGCAGCTTAGCGGGGGGGGTGTCTCCGGCAGATACGCAGTATTTT.

This chain joins TRBV24-1 and TRBJ2-7; TRBD1 matches at 9 bases. The CDR3 consists of 16 residues. Germline assignment: CDR1 KGHDR and CDR2 SFDVKD. J gave up 4 bases and V 4 bases, and 10 bases lay outside the gene matches. DNA of the CDR3: TGTGCCACCAGTGACCCCGGGACAGGGAGGGGTTACGAGCAGTACTTC. Amino acid sequence: CATSDPGTGRGYEQYF.

J is TRBJ2-3 and V is TRBV7-3, with a weak D call TRBD2 (5 bases). V gave up 5 bases and J gave up 4 bases, with 13 bases separating them. CDR3 size: 14 residues. Germline-derived CDR1 and CDR2 are SGHTA and FQGTGA. The CDR3 DNA sequence: TGTGCCAGCAGCCCAACCTCTAGCCCAGATACGCAGTATTTT. This translates into CASSPTSSPDTQYF.

The V gene is TRBV6-5, the J gene TRBJ1-1; D not resolved. The ends were cut back, 6 bases at V and 5 bases at J, with 10 bases in the middle. CDR1 is MNHEY, CDR2 SVGAGI, per germline. This CDR3 is built from 12 residues. The CDR3 sequence is CASRELRTEAFF. CDR3 DNA: TGTGCCAGCAGGGAGTTAAGGACTGAAGCTTTCTTT.

This clone was recorded once. This chain connects TRBV5-8 to TRBJ1-5; D uncertain. Trimming removed 0 bases at V and 0 bases at J, with 10 bases between. The CDR3 sequence is 16 residues long. Per germline, CDR1 SGHTS and CDR2 YDEGEE. In DNA form, the CDR3 reads TGTGCCAGCAGCTTGGATCAAAGACTTAGCAATCAGCCCCAGCATTTT. It is translated as CASSLDQRLSNQPQHF.

The chain joins TRBV20-1 to TRBJ1-5; TRBD1 matches 8 bases. V dropped 3 bases and J dropped 2; count of bases not matched to a gene: 18. This CDR3 spans 19 amino acids. In germline, CDR1 is DFQATT, CDR2 SNEGSKA (reference sequence). CDR3 loop: CSASRAGTGGGWGNQPQHF. Here the CDR3 DNA reads TGCAGTGCTAGTAGGGCCGGTACAGGGGGAGGGTGGGGCAATCAGCCCCAGCATTTT.

V gene TRBV10-3 combines with J gene TRBJ2-6; 8 positions match TRBD1. V lost 3 bases, J lost 2 bases, and 3 bases stayed unmatched. The CDR3 has 16 residues. The germline V gene encodes CDR1 ENHRY and CDR2 SYGVKD. CDR3 sequence: CAISEQTGAGANVLTF. The CDR3 nucleotides are TGTGCCATCAGTGAACAGACAGGGGCTGGGGCCAACGTCCTGACTTTC.

The rearrangement links TRBV10-3 to TRBJ2-7, with TRBD2 as a possible D gene (6 bases). Trimming stripped 7 bases from V and 5 bases from J, with 15 bases between. The CDR3 totals 13 residues. The V gene's germline CDR1 is ENHRY and CDR2 SYGVKD. The CDR3 loop is CAIKGTLSHEQYF. CDR3 coding DNA: TGTGCCATCAAAGGGACTCTTTCCCACGAGCAGTACTTC.

V usage is TRBV7-3 and J usage is TRBJ2-2; a weak D match, TRBD1 (6 bases). With 4 bases removed from V and 1 base from J, the gap between germline ends came to 10 bases. The CDR3 runs 15 residues. The germline CDR1 and CDR2 sequences are SGHTA and FQGTGA. The CDR3 DNA reads TGTGCCAGCAGCTATCAACAGGGGAACACCGGGGAGCTGTTTTTT. Its translation: CASSYQQGNTGELFF.

CDR3 bases: TGTGCCAGCAGTGATCCATCGCGGGAGTACTACTACGAGCAGTACTTC. Translation gives CASSDPSREYYYEQYF. J is TRBJ2-7 and V is TRBV6-1; TRBD2 matches 7 bases. Losses at the gene ends were 3 bases for V and 3 bases for J; bases not matched to a gene: 11. There are 16 residues in the CDR3. Germline V lookup: CDR1 MNHNS, CDR2 SASEGT.

The gene calls are TRBV6-5 and TRBJ1-2, with D tentatively TRBD1 (6 bases). The CDR3 totals 14 residues. In germline, CDR1 is MNHEY, CDR2 SVGAGI. The ends were cut back, 4 bases at V and 0 bases at J, with 9 bases in the middle. The CDR3 loop reads CASSSWTANYGYTF. As DNA, the CDR3 is TGTGCCAGCAGTTCCTGGACAGCTAACTATGGCTACACCTTC.